This T cell receptor beta chain was captured by sequencing in a study of blood T cell repertoires in COVID-19. Study information: The samples span acute and convalescent COVID-19 from the United States, Italy and Spain. PBMCs, B-cell-depleted T cells, or T cells provided the cDNA or gDNA that made up the material.

As originally analysed: How many nucleated cells were present was estimated from reference gene primer amplification. Method: immunoSEQ multiplex PCR; TCRdb's copy keeps in-frame clones and lacks some. Clone size and V and J calls were adopted from that table, with D and trimming inferred from the DNA. Of some 80,000 clones listed, approximately 80% are singletons. The CDR3 loop spans 14 amino acids. CDR1 SGHVS and CDR2 FQNEAQ come from the germline V gene. The V end was cut by 2 bases, the J end by 5 bases, with 12 bases between. The clonotype comes from a man older than 75 with active or convalescent COVID-19. The rearrangement uses TRBV7-8 and TRBJ2-5; D is possibly TRBD1 (5 bases). Sequenced: peripheral blood. The chain's CDR3 is CASSLRGVRETQYF. DNA for the CDR3: TGTGCCAGCAGCTTAAGGGGTGTACGGGAGACCCAGTACTTC.